The clone carrying this TCR beta chain came up many times. Its antigen is not known. The length of the CDR3 is 13 residues. Germline V gene data show CDR1 as SGHAT and CDR2 as FQNNGV. The germline V and J ends were trimmed by 5 bases and 5 bases, with 12 bases remaining between them. The source of the sample is a study of regulatory T cells in long-lasting Graves disease. TCR beta libraries were built with iRepertoire HTBI primers and Arm-PCR of CDR3 regions. TCRdb reanalysed the multiplex PCR reads using MiXCR and keeps one entry per CDR3 protein. The repertoire holds hundreds of thousands of distinct CDR3 sequences, with around 15% as singletons. Documented time point: newly diagnosed GD, antithyroid drugs for less than 3 months. The authors made the TCR library using RNA they extracted from PBMCs. Guidelines of the American Thyroid Association were used to diagnose Graves' disease. Study results and caveats: The study found TRBV28, TRBJ1-2 and TRBJ2-5 favored in persistent disease.

The sequence was collected from a female donor with Graves disease. This specimen consisted of peripheral blood mononuclear cells (PBMCs), obtained at new diagnosis, from a patient treated with antithyroid drugs. This chain joins TRBV11-2 and TRBJ2-5, with D tentatively TRBD1 (6 bases). Here the CDR3 reads CASSPDRRETQYF. The CDR3 DNA sequence: TGTGCCAGCAGCCCCGACAGGCGGGAGACCCAGTACTTC. Filled out from reference TRBV11-2 and TRBJ2-5, the complete variable domain reads EAGVAQSPRYKIIEKRQSVAFWCNPISGHATLYWYQQILGQGPKLLIQFQNNGVVDDSQLPKDRFSAERLKGVDSTLKIQPAKLEDSAVYLCASSPDRRETQYFGPGTRLLVL.